Reported below is one T cell receptor beta chain. The data originate from a study of T-cell reconstitution after alpha-beta-depleted transplantation in children. The TCRbeta library was prepared with unique molecular identifiers. TCRdb called the PCR reads again in MiXCR, with one record for every CDR3 protein. The sample has roughly 590,000 distinct CDR3 sequences, roughly 17% seen once. The CDR3 consists of 13 residues. V lost 3 bases and J lost 0, with 6 bases in between. Per the germline V gene, CDR1 is MGHRA and CDR2 is YSYEKL. The rearrangement joins TRBV4-1 to TRBJ2-7; no firm D call. The sequenced sample was PBMCs from the stem cell graft donor, obtained from the stem cell graft. The TCR sequence derives from a human donor who donated a stem cell graft to a child with acute myeloid leukemia. The chain's CDR3 is CASSQASSYEQYF. The CDR3 DNA follows: TGCGCCAGCAGCCAGGCCTCCTCCTACGAGCAGTACTTC.